These 20 T cell receptor beta chains were all obtained from the same sample, sequenced in a study of blood T cell repertoires in COVID-19. The method was immunoSEQ multiplex PCR; TCRdb's version includes in-frame clones alone and lacks a portion of them. The table has a few hundred thousand clones, about nine tenths seen once. Sequences were obtained from PBMCs or T cells enriched from blood (not recorded which). These receptor sequences come from a man aged 25 to 45 who had recovered from COVID-19.

This sequence joins TRBV7-2 and TRBJ2-3; TRBD2 agrees at 7 bases. The trim removed 3 bases at V and 6 bases at J, leaving 15 bases unmatched. The length of the CDR3 is 17 residues. Germline loops: CDR1 SGHTA, CDR2 FQGNSA. DNA of the CDR3: TGTGCCAGCAGCTTCTCCGGGAGGTCCTGGGTGGCGGATACGCAGTATTTT. Its translation is CASSFSGRSWVADTQYF.

The rearrangement links TRBV19 to TRBJ2-7, with 7 bases lining up with TRBD1. CDR3 length equals 13 residues. CDR1 and CDR2 (germline): LNHDA, SQIVND (reference sequence). Trimming at V came to 6 bases and at J to 1 base, leaving 3 bases not matched to a gene. The CDR3 reads CASSDRVSYEQYF. In nucleotides, the CDR3 is TGTGCCAGTAGCGACAGGGTATCCTACGAGCAGTACTTC. Complete variable domain (other parts from reference TRBV19 and TRBJ2-7): DGGITQSPKYLFRKEGQNVTLSCEQNLNHDAMYWYRQDPGQGLRLIYYSQIVNDFQKGDIAEGYSVSREKKESFPLTVTSAQKNPTAFYLCASSDRVSYEQYFGPGTRLTVT.

This sequence joins TRBV7-7 and TRBJ2-5; 7 bases map to TRBD2. V lost 4 bases, J lost 5 bases, and 1 base stayed unmatched. Germline V gene data show CDR1 as SSHAT and CDR2 as FNYEAQ (reference sequence). The CDR3 length is 12 residues. The CDR3 DNA reads as TGTGCCAGCAGCTCCGGGAGGGAGACCCAGTACTTC. Its protein is CASSSGRETQYF.

V is TRBV27 and J is TRBJ2-5; D may be TRBD1 (6 bases). V was shortened by 5 bases and J by 5 bases, with 15 bases between the two germline ends. Germline V lookup: CDR1 MNHEY, CDR2 SMNVEV (reference sequence). The CDR3 loop spans 14 amino acids. As DNA, the CDR3 is TGTGCCAGCAGTATTCGGACAACAGGGGAGACCCAGTACTTC. Translation gives CASSIRTTGETQYF.

The gene calls are TRBV6-5 and TRBJ2-1, with TRBD1 identical over 9 bases. V shed 6 bases, J shed 8 bases, and the junction held 8 bases outside the gene matches. This CDR3 comprises 14 residues. Per the germline V gene, CDR1 is MNHEY and CDR2 is SVGAGI. The DNA for the CDR3 is TGTGCCAGCAGGAAAGGACAGGGGTTCCATGAGCAGTTCTTC. Protein: CASRKGQGFHEQFF.

The chain carries TRBV7-9 and TRBJ2-1, with TRBD2 matching over 11 bases. The length of the CDR3 is 16 residues. V gave up 4 bases and J gave up 4 bases; unmatched junction bases: 6. The germline V gene has CDR1 SEHNR and CDR2 FQNEAQ (reference sequence). The CDR3 bases are TGTGCCAGCAGCTCGACGACTAGCGGGGAATACAATGAGCAGTTCTTC. Its protein is CASSSTTSGEYNEQFF.

The V gene is TRBV9, the J gene TRBJ2-7; D remains ambiguous. The CDR3 extends over 15 amino acids. Germline CDR1 is SGDLS and CDR2 is YYNGEE. With 0 bases removed from V and 0 bases from J, the gap between germline ends came to 10 bases. The CDR3 loop is CASSVASSYSYEQYF. The CDR3 nucleotides read TGTGCCAGCAGCGTAGCGTCAAGCTACTCCTACGAGCAGTACTTC.

The CDR3 spells CASSLEVGRTQYF. The CDR3 coding sequence is TGTGCCAGCAGCTTAGAGGTGGGCCGTACGCAGTATTTT. V and J are TRBV7-2 and TRBJ2-3; D not certain. V lost 1 base to trimming and J lost 8 bases, with 10 bases between them. The CDR3 extends over 13 amino acids. The germline CDR1 and CDR2 sequences are SGHTA and FQGNSA.

This chain uses TRBV6-4 with TRBJ1-5; a possible D gene is TRBD1 (5 bases). V lost 5 bases and J 3 bases, leaving 11 bases between the germline ends. The CDR3 has 14 amino acids. CDR1 MRHNA and CDR2 SNTAGT come from the germline V gene. CDR3: CASSPTGDNQPQHF. The CDR3 nucleotides are TGTGCCAGCAGTCCTACAGGTGACAATCAGCCCCAGCATTTT.

The chain links TRBV9 to TRBJ2-1; D possibly corresponds to TRBD1 (5 bases). Per germline, CDR1 SGDLS and CDR2 YYNGEE. CDR3 length: 16 amino acids. The ends were cut back, 0 bases at V and 8 bases at J, with 18 bases in the middle. Here the CDR3 reads CASSVARVSHIDEQFF. CDR3 DNA sequence: TGTGCCAGCAGCGTAGCCAGGGTCAGCCATATCGATGAGCAGTTCTTC.

V and J are TRBV6-2 or TRBV6-3 and TRBJ2-1, with TRBD1 as a possible D gene (5 bases). The V gene lost 5 bases and the J gene lost 0 bases, with 14 bases spanning the gap. CDR1 MNHEY and CDR2 SVGEGT come from the germline V gene. The CDR3 extends over 16 amino acids. The CDR3, as DNA: TGTGCCAGCAGTCATACCCAGGGCAGCTCCTACAATGAGCAGTTCTTC. It encodes CASSHTQGSSYNEQFF.

V usage is TRBV11-1 and J usage is TRBJ2-5, with D perhaps TRBD2 (5 bases). The V end lost 4 bases, the J end lost 1 base, and 13 bases lay between the germline ends. CDR3 length equals 15 residues. CDR1 SGHAT and CDR2 FQDESV come from the germline V gene (reference sequence). In nucleotides, the CDR3 is TGTGCCAGCAGCTCCCCCGAGAGGGCCCAAGAGACCCAGTACTTC. Translation gives CASSSPERAQETQYF. Full variable domain (rest looked up from reference TRBV11-1 and TRBJ2-5): EAEVAQSPRYKITEKSQAVAFWCDPISGHATLYWYRQILGQGPELLVQFQDESVVDDSQLPKDRFSAERLKGVDSTLKIQPAELGDSAMYLCASSSPERAQETQYFGPGTRLLVL.

J is TRBJ1-3 and V is TRBV18; TRBD1 might be the D (6 bases). Germline assignment: CDR1 KGHSH and CDR2 LQKENI. V was clipped by 2 bases and J by 4 bases, with 15 bases between them. This CDR3 is built from 16 residues. This CDR3 is CASSPTGQTRGNTIYF. CDR3 DNA sequence: TGTGCCAGCTCACCAACCGGACAGACGAGGGGAAACACCATATATTTT.

The rearrangement joins TRBV9 to TRBJ1-1, with unresolved D. V was clipped by 0 bases and J by 8 bases, with 11 bases between them. The CDR3 covers 13 residues. The germline gives CDR1 SGDLS, CDR2 YYNGEE. The CDR3: CASSVEGVGEAFF. CDR3 sequence (DNA): TGTGCCAGCAGCGTAGAAGGAGTCGGGGAAGCTTTCTTT. The full variable domain, with the rest looked up from reference TRBV9 and TRBJ1-1, is DSGVTQTPKHLITATGQRVTLRCSPRSGDLSVYWYQQSLDQGLQFLIQYYNGEERAKGNILERFSAQQFPDLHSELNLSSLELGDSALYFCASSVEGVGEAFFGQGTRLTVV.

In the case of this clone: At one end the junction does not follow the germline gene, possibly because of a read error. The V call is TRBV28, the J call TRBJ2-1; 8 bases map to TRBD1. CDR1 is MDHEN, CDR2 SYDVKM, per germline. The CDR3 has 16 residues. The DNA of the CDR3 is TGTGCCAGCAGTTCACCAGGACAGGGCGCCTATAATGAGCAGTTCTTC. Residues: CASSSPGQGAYNEQFF.

This clone appeared a single time. The chain joins TRBV3-1 (or the pseudogene TRBV3-2) to TRBJ2-7; no clear D. Trimming stripped 7 bases from V and 6 bases from J, with 4 bases between. The CDR3 is made up of 9 amino acids. Germline V gives CDR1 LGHDT, CDR2 YNNKEL (reference sequence). Here the CDR3 DNA reads TGTGCCAGCATAGCCGAGCAGTACTTC. It encodes CASIAEQYF.

The chain has TRBV19 and TRBJ2-1; maybe TRBD1 (5 bases). V was pared by 6 bases and J by 2 bases, with 14 bases between. The CDR3 loop spans 15 amino acids. The germline gives CDR1 LNHDA, CDR2 SQIVND (reference sequence). The CDR3, as DNA: TGTGCCAGTAGCCCGACTGGGGCGGCCTACAATGAGCAGTTCTTC. Translated: CASSPTGAAYNEQFF. The full variable domain, completed using reference TRBV19 and TRBJ2-1, is DGGITQSPKYLFRKEGQNVTLSCEQNLNHDAMYWYRQDPGQGLRLIYYSQIVNDFQKGDIAEGYSVSREKKESFPLTVTSAQKNPTAFYLCASSPTGAAYNEQFFGPGTRLTVL.

The genes are TRBV5-4 and TRBJ2-2; D may be TRBD2 (5 bases). Germline loops: CDR1 SGHNT, CDR2 YYREEE (reference sequence). The CDR3 runs to 13 residues. With 10 bases removed from V and 5 bases from J, the gap between germline ends came to 15 bases. CDR3 nucleotides: TGTGCCTCTGTGGGAGTTGGAACCGGGGAGCTGTTTTTT. This sequence encodes CASVGVGTGELFF.

This chain connects TRBV20-1 to TRBJ2-5; 13 bases align to TRBD2. The CDR3 is 14 residues long. Germline trimming cut 3 bases from V and 9 bases from J; bases unmatched to any gene: 7. Looked up from germline, CDR1 is DFQATT and CDR2 is SNEGSKA (reference sequence). CDR3 DNA sequence: TGCAGTGCTAGTTCACTAGCGGGAGGGGTGGCCCAGTACTTC. This translates into CSASSLAGGVAQYF.

CDR3 bases: TGTGCCAGCAGCGCGGGACAGGGGATCGGCGGCTACACCTTC. Residues: CASSAGQGIGGYTF. The J gene is TRBJ1-2, the V gene TRBV9, with 10 bases matching TRBD1. Looked up from germline, CDR1 is SGDLS and CDR2 is YYNGEE. The CDR3 extends over 14 amino acids. V lost 3 bases, J lost 8 bases, and 7 bases stayed unmatched.